This T cell receptor (beta chain) was identified during a study of tumor and adjacent non-tumor tissue in lung cancer. Study background: Samples averaged around 4 million productive TCRbeta reads each.

Three rounds of nested PCR, following a modified ARM-PCR protocol, produced the TCRbeta library. Each CDR3 protein gets one entry after TCRdb re-called the multiplex PCR reads with MiXCR. The sample gives more than 85,000 distinct CDR3 sequences, about 61% of which show up once; roughly 19% is in the top ten. RNA was extracted from bulk tissue without any cell sorting. The normal lung tissue was taken more than 3 cm from the tumor edge. CDR3 length equals 15 residues. The germline V gene has CDR1 SGHDT and CDR2 YYEEEE. V was clipped by 3 bases and J by 6 bases; unmatched bases: 7. The chain employs TRBV5-6 and TRBJ1-5; 9 bases match TRBD1. This clonotype originated in a man between 60 and 75 years old with non-small cell lung cancer. Sequencing input: distant non-tumor lung tissue. The CDR3 DNA reads as TGTGCCAGCAGCTGGGGACAGGGACCGGCTCAGCCCCAGCATTTT. Translated: CASSWGQGPAQPQHF.